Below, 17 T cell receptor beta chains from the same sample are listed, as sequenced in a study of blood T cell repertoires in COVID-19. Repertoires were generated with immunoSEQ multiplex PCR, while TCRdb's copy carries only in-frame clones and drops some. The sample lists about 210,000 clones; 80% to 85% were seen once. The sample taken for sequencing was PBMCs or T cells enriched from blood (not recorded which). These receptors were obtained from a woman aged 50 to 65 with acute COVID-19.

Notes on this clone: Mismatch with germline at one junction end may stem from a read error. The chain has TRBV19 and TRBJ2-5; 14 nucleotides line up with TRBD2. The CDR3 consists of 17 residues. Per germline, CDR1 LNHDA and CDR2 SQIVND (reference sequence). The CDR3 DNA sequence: TGTGCCAGTAGTTCAGGGACTAGCGGGGGATCTCAAGAAACCCAGTACTTC. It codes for CASSSGTSGGSQETQYF.

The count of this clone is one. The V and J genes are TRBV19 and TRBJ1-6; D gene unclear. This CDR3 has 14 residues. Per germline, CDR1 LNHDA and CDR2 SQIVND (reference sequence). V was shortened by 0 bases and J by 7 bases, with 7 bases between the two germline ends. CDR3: CASSIEFSNSPLHF. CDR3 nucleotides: TGTGCCAGTAGTATAGAGTTTTCAAATTCACCCCTCCACTTT.

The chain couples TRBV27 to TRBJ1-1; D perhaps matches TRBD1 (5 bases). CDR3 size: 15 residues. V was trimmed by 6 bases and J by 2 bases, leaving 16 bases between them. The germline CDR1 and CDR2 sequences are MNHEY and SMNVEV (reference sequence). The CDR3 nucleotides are TGTGCCAGCAGACAAGAAGCAGGGCCCAACACTGAAGCTTTCTTT. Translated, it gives CASRQEAGPNTEAFF.

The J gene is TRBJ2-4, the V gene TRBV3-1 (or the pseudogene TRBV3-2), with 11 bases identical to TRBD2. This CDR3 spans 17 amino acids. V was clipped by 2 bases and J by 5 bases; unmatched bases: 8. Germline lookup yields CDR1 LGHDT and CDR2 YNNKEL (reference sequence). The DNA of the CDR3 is TGTGCCAGCAGCCAAAGTAGCGGGGGGGCCGGTCAAAACATTCAGTACTTC. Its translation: CASSQSSGGAGQNIQYF.

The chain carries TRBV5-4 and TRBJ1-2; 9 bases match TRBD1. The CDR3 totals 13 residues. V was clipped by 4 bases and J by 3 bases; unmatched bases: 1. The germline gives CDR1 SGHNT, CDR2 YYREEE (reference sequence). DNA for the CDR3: TGTGCCAGCAGCCGGACAGGGGACTATGGCTACACCTTC. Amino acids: CASSRTGDYGYTF.

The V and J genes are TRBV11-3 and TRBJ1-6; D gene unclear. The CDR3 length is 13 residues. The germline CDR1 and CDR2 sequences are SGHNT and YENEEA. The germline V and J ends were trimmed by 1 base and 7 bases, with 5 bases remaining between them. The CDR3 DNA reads TGTGCCAGCAGCTTAGTCCCAAATTCACCCCTCCACTTT. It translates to CASSLVPNSPLHF.

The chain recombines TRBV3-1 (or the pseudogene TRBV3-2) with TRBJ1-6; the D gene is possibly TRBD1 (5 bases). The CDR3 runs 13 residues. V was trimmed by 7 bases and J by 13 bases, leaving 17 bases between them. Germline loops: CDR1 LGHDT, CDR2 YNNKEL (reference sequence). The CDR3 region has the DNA TGTGCCAGCAAATTCGGGACGGGGGGGCCCCTCCACTTT. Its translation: CASKFGTGGPLHF.

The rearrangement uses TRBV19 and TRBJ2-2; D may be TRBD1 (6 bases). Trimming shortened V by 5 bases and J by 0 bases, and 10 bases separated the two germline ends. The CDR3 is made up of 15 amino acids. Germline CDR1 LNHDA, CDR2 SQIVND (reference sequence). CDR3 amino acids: CASSFSGANTGELFF. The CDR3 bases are TGTGCCAGTAGTTTCTCAGGGGCGAACACCGGGGAGCTGTTTTTT. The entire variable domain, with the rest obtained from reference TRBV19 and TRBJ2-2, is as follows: DGGITQSPKYLFRKEGQNVTLSCEQNLNHDAMYWYRQDPGQGLRLIYYSQIVNDFQKGDIAEGYSVSREKKESFPLTVTSAQKNPTAFYLCASSFSGANTGELFFGEGSRLTVL.

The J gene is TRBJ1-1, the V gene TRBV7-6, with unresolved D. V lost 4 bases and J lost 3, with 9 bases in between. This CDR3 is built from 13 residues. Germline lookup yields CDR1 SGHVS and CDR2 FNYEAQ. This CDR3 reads CASSSVAYTEAFF. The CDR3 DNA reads TGTGCCAGCAGCTCCGTTGCGTACACTGAAGCTTTCTTT.

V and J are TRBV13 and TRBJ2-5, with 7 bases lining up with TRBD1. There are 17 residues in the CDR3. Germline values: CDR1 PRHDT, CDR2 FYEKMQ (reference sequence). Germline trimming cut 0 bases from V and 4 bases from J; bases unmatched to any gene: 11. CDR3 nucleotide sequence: TGTGCCAGCAGCTTAGGCCAAGCGACAGGGAAAGGAGAGACCCAGTACTTC. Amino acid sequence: CASSLGQATGKGETQYF.

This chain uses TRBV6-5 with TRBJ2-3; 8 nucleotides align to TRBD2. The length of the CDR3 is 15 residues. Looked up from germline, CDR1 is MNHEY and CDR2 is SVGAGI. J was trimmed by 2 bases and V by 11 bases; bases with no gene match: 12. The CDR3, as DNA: TGTGCCTCGAGCGGGGGTCCACTAAACACAGATACGCAGTATTTT. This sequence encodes CASSGGPLNTDTQYF.

CDR3 DNA sequence: TGCGCCAGCAGTCAAGAAGAGGGGGCGAGGACTGAAGCTTTCTTT. Amino acid sequence: CASSQEEGARTEAFF. The chain employs TRBV23-1 and TRBJ1-1; 7 nucleotides line up with TRBD1. TRBV23-1 is an open reading frame whose function is uncertain. V was clipped by 2 bases and J by 5 bases; unmatched bases: 8. CDR3 size: 15 residues.

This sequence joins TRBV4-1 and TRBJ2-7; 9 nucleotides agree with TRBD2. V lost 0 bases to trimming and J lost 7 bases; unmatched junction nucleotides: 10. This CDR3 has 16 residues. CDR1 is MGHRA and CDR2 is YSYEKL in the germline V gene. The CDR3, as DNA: TGCGCCAGCAGCCAAGATACCGCGGGGGGGCTCCGGGAGCAGTACTTC. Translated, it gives CASSQDTAGGLREQYF.

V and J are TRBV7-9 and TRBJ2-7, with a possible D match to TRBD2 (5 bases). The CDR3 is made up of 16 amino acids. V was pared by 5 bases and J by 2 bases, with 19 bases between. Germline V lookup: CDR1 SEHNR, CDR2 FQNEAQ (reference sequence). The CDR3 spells CASSPYLVTGTYEQYF. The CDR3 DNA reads TGTGCCAGCAGCCCCTACCTGGTAACGGGAACCTACGAGCAGTACTTC. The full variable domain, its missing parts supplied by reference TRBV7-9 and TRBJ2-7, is DTGVSQNPRHKITKRGQNVTFRCDPISEHNRLYWYRQTLGQGPEFLTYFQNEAQLEKSRLLSDRFSAERPKGSFSTLEIQRTEQGDSAMYLCASSPYLVTGTYEQYFGPGTRLTVT.

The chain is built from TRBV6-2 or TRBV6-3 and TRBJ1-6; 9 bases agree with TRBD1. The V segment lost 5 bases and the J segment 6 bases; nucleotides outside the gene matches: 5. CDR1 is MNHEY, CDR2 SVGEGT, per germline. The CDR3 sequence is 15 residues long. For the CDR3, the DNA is TGTGCCAGCAGTAGGACAGGGGCGGTTAATTCACCCCTCCACTTT. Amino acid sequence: CASSRTGAVNSPLHF.

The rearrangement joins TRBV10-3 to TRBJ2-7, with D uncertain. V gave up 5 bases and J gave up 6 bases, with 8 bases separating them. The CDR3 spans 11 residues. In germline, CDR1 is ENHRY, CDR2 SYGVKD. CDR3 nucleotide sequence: TGTGCCATCAGTTGGCAGCGCGAGCAGTACTTC. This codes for CAISWQREQYF.

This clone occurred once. This chain's CDR3 is CASSSRLAGYNEQFF. The CDR3 DNA follows: TGTGCCAGCAGTTCCAGACTAGCGGGATACAATGAGCAGTTCTTC. The rearrangement links TRBV28 to TRBJ2-1; 11 bases map to TRBD2. There are 15 residues in the CDR3. The J segment lost 4 bases and the V segment lost 4 bases, leaving 3 bases of the junction unmatched. Germline-derived CDR1 and CDR2 are MDHEN and SYDVKM.